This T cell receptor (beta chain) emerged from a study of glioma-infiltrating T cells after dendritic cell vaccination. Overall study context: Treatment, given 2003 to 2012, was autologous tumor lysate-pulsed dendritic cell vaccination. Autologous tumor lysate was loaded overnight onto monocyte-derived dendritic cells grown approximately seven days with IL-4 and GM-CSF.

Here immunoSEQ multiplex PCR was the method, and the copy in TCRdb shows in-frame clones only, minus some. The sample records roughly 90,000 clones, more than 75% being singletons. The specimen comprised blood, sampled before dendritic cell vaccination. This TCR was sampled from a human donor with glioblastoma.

CDR3 in DNA: TGTGCCAGCAGCCGTGGGACAGGGGGCGGCGGGGAGCTGTTTTTT. It is translated as CASSRGTGGGGELFF. The V gene is TRBV7-6, the J gene TRBJ2-2; TRBD1 aligns across 12 bases. The CDR3 loop spans 15 amino acids. After removal of 5 bases from V and 7 bases from J, the junction contained 5 bases not matched to a gene. Germline CDR1 SGHVS, CDR2 FNYEAQ.